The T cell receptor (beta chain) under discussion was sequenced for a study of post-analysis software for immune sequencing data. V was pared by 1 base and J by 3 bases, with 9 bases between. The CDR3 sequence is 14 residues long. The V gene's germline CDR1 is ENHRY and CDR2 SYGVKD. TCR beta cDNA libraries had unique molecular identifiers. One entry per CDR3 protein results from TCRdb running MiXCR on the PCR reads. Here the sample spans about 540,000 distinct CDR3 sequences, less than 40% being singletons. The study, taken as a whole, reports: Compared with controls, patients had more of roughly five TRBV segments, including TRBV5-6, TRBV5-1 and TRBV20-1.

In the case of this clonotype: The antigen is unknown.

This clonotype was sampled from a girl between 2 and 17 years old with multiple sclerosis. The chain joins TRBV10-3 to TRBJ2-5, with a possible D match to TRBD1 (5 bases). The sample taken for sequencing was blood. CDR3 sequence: CAISEFDREETQYF. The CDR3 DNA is TGTGCCATCAGTGAGTTTGACAGAGAAGAGACCCAGTACTTC.